Sequencing of this TCR beta chain was carried out in a study of T cells in Graves' hyperthyroidism and ophthalmopathy. The study's findings and limits: Within blood appeared most thyroid clonotypes that had expanded above 0.001. Stable hyperthyroidism was separated from ophthalmopathy by a model based on 13 V-J features.

This clonotype has only a few counts. Its antigen is unidentified. The V end lost 3 bases, the J end lost 6 bases, and 5 bases lay between the germline ends. Germline V gene sequence: CDR1 LNHDA, CDR2 SQIVND (reference sequence). This CDR3 has 12 amino acids. RNA transcripts provided the source from which TCR beta CDR3 regions were amplified. TCR CDR3 regions were first amplified by RT-PCR with HTBI primers. From the multiplex PCR reads, TCRdb called clonotypes with MiXCR, one entry per CDR3 protein. The sample holds around 400,000 distinct CDR3 sequences; 15% to 18% are singletons and the top ten take roughly a quarter. Sampled blood dates from first hyperthyroidism diagnosis, and it precedes any ophthalmopathy symptoms. Isolation of PBMCs was performed on 8.5 to 10 ml fresh peripheral blood.

The TCR comes from a woman between 18 and 29 years old with Graves' hyperthyroidism that later progressed to Graves' ophthalmopathy. The chain has TRBV19 and TRBJ2-2; D is unresolved. The sequencing input was blood. The CDR3 sequence is CASSMSPGELFF. In DNA, the CDR3 is TGTGCCAGTAGTATGTCGCCCGGGGAGCTGTTTTTT.